This T cell receptor beta chain was captured by sequencing in a study of beta chain features in type 1 diabetes (dated by TCRdb to 2016 to 2019). About the investigation overall: Mean age, gender distribution, total cell number and subset yield were not different between patients and healthy donors. A total of roughly 99 million sorted cells were examined across all samples, and the number of cells per subset was strongly correlated with RNA yield. In the study, TCRB repertoires of sorted circulating CD4+ T cell subsets from recently diagnosed type 1 diabetes patients were compared with those of matched healthy donors. Regulatory and stem cell-like memory subsets were obtained from only 8 patients and roughly eight healthy donors, while naive and central memory subsets were obtained from all 30 or so donors.

With regard to this clone: Its target antigen remains unknown. It has no much larger one-base neighbor in the sample; base qualities were not kept.

The entire amount of isolated RNA was reverse transcribed using the High Capacity cDNA Reverse Transcription Kit, so the sequenced TCRB transcripts were expressed ones. Naive, central memory and regulatory T cell samples underwent deep immunoSEQ sequencing, averaging about 3.57 million total reads per sample. After sorted cells were lysed in RLT buffer, RNA was extracted with DNase-treated RNeasy Micro or Mini kits, with the choice depending on cell number. Each cell subset was processed on its own to prevent cross-contamination, while patient and healthy donor samples were processed together. The immunoSEQ multiplex PCR was used to amplify TCRB sequences from cDNA, generating 87-bp fragments that spanned the CDR3 region. Amplicons were sequenced on the Illumina HiSeq platform. For the original study's pipeline: Synthetic template baselines were used to correct PCR bias computationally, reads within Hamming distance 2 were collapsed, and singletons that could not be merged were discarded. Reads were aligned against IMGT so that V, D and J genes, CDR3 length and insertions or deletions at six rearrangement sites could be assigned. Clonotype counts were normalized to sorted cell number within each subset before computing true diversity and Gini coefficients with the tcR R package. The overlap coefficient, calculated on TCRB nucleotide sequences, was used to quantify repertoire sharing. Out-of-frame TCRB sequences from naive cells were analyzed as a proxy for the pre-selection repertoire. Drawn from immuneACCESS, this table holds only the in-frame rearrangements with V and J called that TCRdb kept. Clones are partly lost; checked studies trace under half to an unresolved V gene and leave the rest unexplained. That table gives V, J and clone size, and the DNA gave D and trimming. The sample table contains roughly 220,000 clones; only one count was recorded for roughly 17% of them. Jointly, the top ten make up 0.08% to 0.095% of the sample.

Via the germline V gene, CDR1 is SQVTM and CDR2 ANQGSEA. V and J are trimmed by 7 bases and 8 bases, and the gene matches miss 14 bases of the junction. The CDR3 has 14 amino acids, counting the end cysteine and phenylalanine. The DNA shown is the 42-base CDR3, in frame from base 1. On the study overall, not on this receptor specifically: Because cDNA was sequenced instead of genomic DNA, activated cells with high expression could be over-represented, although the groups did not differ in activation or CD3 levels. A moderate but significant shortening of TCRB CDR3 length was observed in type 1 diabetes patients in all four CD4+ subsets. Naive, central memory and regulatory TCRB repertoires appeared to be more alike among patients than among healthy donors. PCR may preferentially amplify shorter templates, but because patient and control samples were amplified and corrected together, any resulting skew would affect both groups equally. Fewer insertions and more nucleotide deletions at VDJ recombination sites were observed in patients with type 1 diabetes, implying thymic rearrangement abnormalities. Because small numbers of individuals were included in the HLA sub-analyses, any influence of HLA type on TCRB rearrangement was left unresolved.

A single peripheral blood draw of around 120 mL on average was collected from each donor into heparinised tubes. A BD FACSAria II and a panel including CD45RO, CCR7, CD25, CD127, CD95 and CD27 were used to sort naive, central memory, regulatory and stem cell-like memory CD4+ T cells. Purity was above 95% for every sorted population. PBMCs were separated immediately by Lymphoprep density gradient centrifugation and were stained directly, without being cultured. So that batch effects would be minimized, each experiment stained and sorted samples in pairs, pairing one healthy donor with one patient. The sequence derives from a man younger than 45 with type 1 diabetes. The sequence is built from TRBV29-1 and TRBJ2-3, with 8 junctional bases fitting TRBD2. Input material: naive CD4+ T cells from blood. The label giving this sample's cell subset or site can be read as: true naive CD4+ T cells. The base sequence is TGCAGCGCCCTGACTTGGGCGGGGGGCAGTACGCAGTATTTT. It is translated as CSALTWAGGSTQYF.